This T cell receptor (beta chain) was found in a study of T cell changes during pregnancy in multiple sclerosis. TCRdb's table, derived via immunoSEQ multiplex PCR, lists solely in-frame clones and lacks some. The data show about 28,000 clones, about 89% seen once. V was pared by 0 bases and J by 4 bases, with 4 bases of the junction left unmatched. CDR1 SGDLS and CDR2 YYNGEE come from the germline V gene. CDR3 size: 15 residues. The chain has TRBV9 and TRBJ1-3, with 7 bases aligning to TRBD1. Sample: CD4+ T cells from peripheral blood mononuclear cells, taken in the first trimester of pregnancy. The sequence was collected from a female donor in good health, enrolled as a control in a pregnancy study. The chain's CDR3 is CASSVGTGAGNTIYF. CDR3 nucleotides: TGTGCCAGCAGCGTAGGGACAGGAGCAGGAAACACCATATATTTT.